This T cell receptor beta chain appears in the sequencing data of a study of human T cells and chemical hapten exposure. Overall study: Read at 6 days, the patch tests placed 0.01% DPC on the upper back. Small pooled library volume differences chiefly drove per-sample TCR yield variation. Alopecia areata, totalis or universalis affected patients who were mostly female.

As for time point: patch test 3, about 24 weeks after DPC sensitization. Treatment reported: therapeutic diphenylcyclopropenone sensitization with weekly scalp DPC. It was unfractionated whole blood from which total RNA was extracted. People who gave samples had alopecia, were 18 to 70 years old, and were suitable for DPC. This CDR3 has 13 amino acids. Trimming removed 4 bases from V and 0 bases from J; junction bases left unmatched: 3. CDR1 is SQVTM, CDR2 ANQGSEA, per germline. TCRdb re-analysed the RACE reads in MiXCR, keeping a single row per CDR3 protein. The profile shows some 36,000 distinct CDR3 sequences, roughly 9.5% of them singletons.

V gene TRBV29-1 combines with J gene TRBJ2-7; 7 bases are a match to TRBD2. This receptor was identified in a man aged 50-60 years with alopecia areata. Some clones in this sample may be carry-over from other donors' samples. Source: whole blood, taken in connection with sensitization to the hapten diphenylcyclopropenone (DPC). The CDR3 sequence: CSVAGGSSYEQYF. Written as DNA, the CDR3 is TGCAGCGTTGCTGGCGGGAGCTCCTACGAGCAGTACTTC.